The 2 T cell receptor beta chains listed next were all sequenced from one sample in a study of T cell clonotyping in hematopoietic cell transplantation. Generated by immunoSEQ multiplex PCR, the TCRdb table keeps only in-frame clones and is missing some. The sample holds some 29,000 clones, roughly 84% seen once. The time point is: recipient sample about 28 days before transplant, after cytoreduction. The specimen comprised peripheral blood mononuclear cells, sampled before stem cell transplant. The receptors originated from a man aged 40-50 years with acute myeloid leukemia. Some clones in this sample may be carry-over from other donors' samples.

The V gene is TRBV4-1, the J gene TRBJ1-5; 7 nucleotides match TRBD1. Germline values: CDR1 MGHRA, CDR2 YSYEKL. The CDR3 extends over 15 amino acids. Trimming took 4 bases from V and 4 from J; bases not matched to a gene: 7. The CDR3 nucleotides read TGCGCCAGCAGCCTCACAGGGGTTGTAAATCAGCCCCAGCATTTT. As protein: CASSLTGVVNQPQHF.

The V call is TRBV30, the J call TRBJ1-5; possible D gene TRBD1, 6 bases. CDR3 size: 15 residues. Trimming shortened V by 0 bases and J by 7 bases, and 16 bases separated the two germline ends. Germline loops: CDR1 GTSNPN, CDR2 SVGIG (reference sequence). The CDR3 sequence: CAWSVWQGSGQPQHF. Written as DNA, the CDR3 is TGTGCCTGGAGTGTATGGCAGGGGTCGGGCCAGCCCCAGCATTTT.